This T cell receptor (beta chain) emerged from a study of shared clonotypes between healthy human individuals. Study information: Each donor contributed plates that comprised three CD4 naive, three CD4 memory, two CD8 naive and one CD8 memory.

Some clones are missing from TCRdb's copy, which holds only in-frame ones; the method was immunoSEQ multiplex PCR. Seen here are about 680,000 clones, under 95% observed once, and the top ten hold roughly 24%. As defined, naive CD8 cells were CD45RO-negative and positively selected for CCR7, with terminally differentiated effector memory CD45RA+ cells excluded. CDR1 and CDR2 (germline): MNHEY, SMNVEV (reference sequence). V lost 4 bases and J 0 bases, leaving 10 bases between the germline ends. The CDR3 totals 15 residues. Sequenced input: naive CD8+ T cells sorted from blood. The rearrangement links TRBV27 to TRBJ2-4; D not resolved. This TCR derives from a man younger than 40 in good health. Written as DNA, the CDR3 is TGTGCCAGCAGTTCAGAGAGTCTAGCCAAAAACATTCAGTACTTC. Translating gives CASSSESLAKNIQYF.